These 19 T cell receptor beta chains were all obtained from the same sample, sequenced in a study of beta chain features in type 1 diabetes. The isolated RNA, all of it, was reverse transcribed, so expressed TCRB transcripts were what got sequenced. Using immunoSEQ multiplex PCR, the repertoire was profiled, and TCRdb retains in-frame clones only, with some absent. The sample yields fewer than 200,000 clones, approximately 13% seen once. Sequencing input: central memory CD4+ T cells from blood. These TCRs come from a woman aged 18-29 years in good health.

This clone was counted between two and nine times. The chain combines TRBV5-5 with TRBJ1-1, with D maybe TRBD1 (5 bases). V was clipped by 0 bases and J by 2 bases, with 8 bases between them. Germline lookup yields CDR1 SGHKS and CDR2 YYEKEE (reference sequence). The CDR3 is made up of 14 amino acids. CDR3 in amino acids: CASSLEQANTEAFF. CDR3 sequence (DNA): TGTGCCAGCAGCTTGGAACAGGCCAACACTGAAGCTTTCTTT.

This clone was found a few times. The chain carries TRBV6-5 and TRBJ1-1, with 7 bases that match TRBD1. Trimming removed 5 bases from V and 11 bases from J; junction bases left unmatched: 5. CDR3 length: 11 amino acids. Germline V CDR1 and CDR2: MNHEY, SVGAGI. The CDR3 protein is CASSTIRGAFF. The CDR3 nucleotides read TGTGCCAGCAGTACCATCAGGGGGGCTTTCTTT.

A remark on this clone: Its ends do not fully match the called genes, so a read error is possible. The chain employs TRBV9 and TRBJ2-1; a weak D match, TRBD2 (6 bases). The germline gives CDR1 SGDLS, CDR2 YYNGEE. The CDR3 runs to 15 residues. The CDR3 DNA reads TGTGCCAGCACCGTAGGGACTGGCTCCTACAATGAGCAGTTCTTC. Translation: CASTVGTGSYNEQFF.

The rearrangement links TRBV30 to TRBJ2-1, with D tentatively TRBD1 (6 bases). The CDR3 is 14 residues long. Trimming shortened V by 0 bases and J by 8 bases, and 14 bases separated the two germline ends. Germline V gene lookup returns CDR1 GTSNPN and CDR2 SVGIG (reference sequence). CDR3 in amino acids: CAWSVQGKRDEQFF. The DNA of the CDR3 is TGTGCCTGGAGTGTGCAGGGGAAGAGGGATGAGCAGTTCTTC. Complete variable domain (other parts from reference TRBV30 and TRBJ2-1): SQTIHQWPATLVQPVGSPLSLECTVEGTSNPNLYWYRQAAGRGLQLLFYSVGIGQISSEVPQNLSASRPQDRQFILSSKKLLLSDSGFYLCAWSVQGKRDEQFFGPGTRLTVL.

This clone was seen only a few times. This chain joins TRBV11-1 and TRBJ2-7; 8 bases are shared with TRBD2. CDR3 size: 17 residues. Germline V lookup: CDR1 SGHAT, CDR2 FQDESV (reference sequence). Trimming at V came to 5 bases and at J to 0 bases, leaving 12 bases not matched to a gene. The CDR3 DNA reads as TGTGCCAGCAGCATCCCGGGACTAGGTAGTGGCTCCTACGAGCAGTACTTC. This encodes CASSIPGLGSGSYEQYF.

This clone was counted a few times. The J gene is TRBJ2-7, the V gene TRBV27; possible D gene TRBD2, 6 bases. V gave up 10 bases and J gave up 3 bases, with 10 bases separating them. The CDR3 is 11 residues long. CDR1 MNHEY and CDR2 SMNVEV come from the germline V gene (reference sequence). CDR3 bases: TGTGCCACCTCCGGGGGCTACGAGCAGTACTTC. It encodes CATSGGYEQYF.

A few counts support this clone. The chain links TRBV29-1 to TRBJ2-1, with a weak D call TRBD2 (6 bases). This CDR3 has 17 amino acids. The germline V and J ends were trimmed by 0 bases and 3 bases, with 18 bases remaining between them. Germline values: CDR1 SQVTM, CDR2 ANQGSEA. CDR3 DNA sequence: TGCAGCGTTGAAGATTTGGCTAGCGAACTCCACTACAATGAGCAGTTCTTC. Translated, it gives CSVEDLASELHYNEQFF.

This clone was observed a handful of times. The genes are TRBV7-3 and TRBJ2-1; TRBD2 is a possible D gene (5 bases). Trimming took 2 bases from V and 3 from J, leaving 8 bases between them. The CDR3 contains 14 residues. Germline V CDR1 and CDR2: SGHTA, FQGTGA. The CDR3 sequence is CASSLSDYYNEQFF. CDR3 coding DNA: TGTGCCAGCAGCTTATCAGACTACTACAATGAGCAGTTCTTC.

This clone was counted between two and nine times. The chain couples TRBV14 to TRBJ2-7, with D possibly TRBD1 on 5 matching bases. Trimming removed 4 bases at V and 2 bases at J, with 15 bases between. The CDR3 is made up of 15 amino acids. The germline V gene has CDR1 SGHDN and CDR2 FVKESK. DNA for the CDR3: TGTGCCAGCAGCCCTGAAAGGGGCCGTACCTACGAGCAGTACTTC. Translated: CASSPERGRTYEQYF. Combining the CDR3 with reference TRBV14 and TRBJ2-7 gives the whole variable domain EAGVTQFPSHSVIEKGQTVTLRCDPISGHDNLYWYRRVMGKEIKFLLHFVKESKQDESGMPNNRFLAERTGGTYSTLKVQPAELEDSGVYFCASSPERGRTYEQYFGPGTRLTVT.

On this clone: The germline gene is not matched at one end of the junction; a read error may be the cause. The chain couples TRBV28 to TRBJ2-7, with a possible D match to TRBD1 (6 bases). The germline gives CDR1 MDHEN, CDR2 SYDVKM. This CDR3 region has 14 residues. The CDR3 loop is CASSSGGPHYERYF. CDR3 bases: TGTGCCAGCAGTTCTGGGGGCCCCCACTACGAGCGGTACTTC.

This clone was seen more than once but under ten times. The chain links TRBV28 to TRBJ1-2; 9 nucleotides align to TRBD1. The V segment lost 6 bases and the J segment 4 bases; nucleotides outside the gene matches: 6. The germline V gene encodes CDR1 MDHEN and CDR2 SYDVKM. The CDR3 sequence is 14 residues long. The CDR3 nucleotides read TGTGCCAGCAGCGATGACAGGGGGTTCTATGGCTACACCTTC. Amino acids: CASSDDRGFYGYTF.

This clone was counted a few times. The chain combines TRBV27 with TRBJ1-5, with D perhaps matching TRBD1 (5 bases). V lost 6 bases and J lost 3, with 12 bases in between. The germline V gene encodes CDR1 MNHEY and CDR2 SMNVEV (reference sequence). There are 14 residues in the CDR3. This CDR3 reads CASRGTGLNQPQHF. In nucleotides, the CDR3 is TGTGCCAGCAGAGGAACAGGTCTCAATCAGCCCCAGCATTTT.

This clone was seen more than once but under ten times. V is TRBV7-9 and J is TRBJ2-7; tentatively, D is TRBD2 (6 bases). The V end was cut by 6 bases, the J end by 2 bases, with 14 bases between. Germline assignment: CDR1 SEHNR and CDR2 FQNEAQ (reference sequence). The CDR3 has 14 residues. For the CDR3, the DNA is TGTGCCAGCAGTGCAAGGGAGGCGCCCTACGAGCAGTACTTC. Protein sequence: CASSAREAPYEQYF.

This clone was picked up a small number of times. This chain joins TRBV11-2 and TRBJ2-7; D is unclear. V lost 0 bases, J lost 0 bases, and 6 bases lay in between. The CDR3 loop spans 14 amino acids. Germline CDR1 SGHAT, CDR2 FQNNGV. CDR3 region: CASSLDRASYEQYF. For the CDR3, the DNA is TGTGCCAGCAGCTTAGATAGAGCCTCCTACGAGCAGTACTTC.

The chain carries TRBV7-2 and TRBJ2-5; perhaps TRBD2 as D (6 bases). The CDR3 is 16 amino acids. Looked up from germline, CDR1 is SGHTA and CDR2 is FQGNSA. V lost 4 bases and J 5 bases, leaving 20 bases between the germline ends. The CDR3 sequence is CASSSTGGTSRETQYF. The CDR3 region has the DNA TGTGCCAGCAGCTCTACCGGCGGGACTTCGAGGGAGACCCAGTACTTC.

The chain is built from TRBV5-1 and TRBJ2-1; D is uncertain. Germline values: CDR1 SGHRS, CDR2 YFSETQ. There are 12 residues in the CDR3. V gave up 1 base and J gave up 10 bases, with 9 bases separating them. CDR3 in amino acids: CASSLSAWEQFF. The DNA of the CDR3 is TGCGCCAGCAGCTTGAGCGCCTGGGAGCAGTTCTTC.

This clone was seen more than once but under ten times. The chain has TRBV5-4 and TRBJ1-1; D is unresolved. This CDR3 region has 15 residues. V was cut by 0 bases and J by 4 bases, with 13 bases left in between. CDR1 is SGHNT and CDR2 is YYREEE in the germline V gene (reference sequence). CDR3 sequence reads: CASSLARGRVTEAFF. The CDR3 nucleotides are TGTGCCAGCAGCTTGGCACGGGGAAGGGTCACTGAAGCTTTCTTT.

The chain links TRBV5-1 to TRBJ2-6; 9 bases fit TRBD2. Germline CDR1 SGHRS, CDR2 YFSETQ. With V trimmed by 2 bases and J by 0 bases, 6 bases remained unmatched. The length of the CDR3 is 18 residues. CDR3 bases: TGCGCCAGCAGCTTACGGACTAGCGCCAGCTCTGGGGCCAACGTCCTGACTTTC. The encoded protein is CASSLRTSASSGANVLTF.

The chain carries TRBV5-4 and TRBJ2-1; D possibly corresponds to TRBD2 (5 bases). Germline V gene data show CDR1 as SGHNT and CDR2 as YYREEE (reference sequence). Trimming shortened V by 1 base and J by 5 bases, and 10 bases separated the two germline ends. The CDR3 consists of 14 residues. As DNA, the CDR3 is TGTGCCAGCAGCTTGATGGAGCGGAACAATGAGCAGTTCTTC. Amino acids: CASSLMERNNEQFF.